This T cell receptor beta chain was captured by sequencing in a study of blood T cells in healthy people across ages. CDR3 length equals 12 residues. Germline V gene lookup returns CDR1 SGHRS and CDR2 YFSETQ. This clonotype was detected many times. One end of the junction is discordant with germline, which a read error may explain. A sample-barcoded 5' primer and a J-beta primer mix were used in a second PCR of roughly 7 to 11 cycles. MiXCR, applied by TCRdb to the 5' RACE reads, yields one record per CDR3 protein. The sample lists about 1,500,000 distinct CDR3 sequences, over 25% occurring once. The rearrangement joins TRBV5-1 to TRBJ2-5; D might be TRBD2 (5 bases). This TCR was sampled from a woman aged 30 to 39 in good health. Specimen: blood. The CDR3 here is CASSLALETQYF. Written as DNA, the CDR3 is TGTGCCAGCAGCTTAGCGCTAGAGACCCAGTACTTC. Supplemented by reference TRBV5-1 and TRBJ2-5, the full variable domain reads KAGVTQTPRYLIKTRGQQVTLSCSPISGHRSVSWYQQTPGQGLQFLFEYFSETQRNKGNFPGRFSGRQFSNSRSEMNVSTLELGDSALYLCASSLALETQYFGPGTRLLVL.